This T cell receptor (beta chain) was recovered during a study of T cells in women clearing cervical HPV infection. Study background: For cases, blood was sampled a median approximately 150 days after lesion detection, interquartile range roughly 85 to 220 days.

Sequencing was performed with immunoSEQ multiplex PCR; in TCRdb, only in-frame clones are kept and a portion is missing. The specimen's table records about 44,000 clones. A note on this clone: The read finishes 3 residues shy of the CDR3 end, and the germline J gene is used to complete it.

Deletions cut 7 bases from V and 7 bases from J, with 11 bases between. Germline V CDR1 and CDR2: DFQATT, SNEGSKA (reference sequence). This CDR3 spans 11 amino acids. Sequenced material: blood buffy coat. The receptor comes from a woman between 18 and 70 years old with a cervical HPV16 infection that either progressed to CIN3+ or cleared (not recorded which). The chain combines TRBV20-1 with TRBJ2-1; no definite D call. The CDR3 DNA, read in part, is TGCAGTGGGTCCCCTAGGAATGAG. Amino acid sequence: CSGSPRNE. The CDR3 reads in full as CSGSPRNEQFF.